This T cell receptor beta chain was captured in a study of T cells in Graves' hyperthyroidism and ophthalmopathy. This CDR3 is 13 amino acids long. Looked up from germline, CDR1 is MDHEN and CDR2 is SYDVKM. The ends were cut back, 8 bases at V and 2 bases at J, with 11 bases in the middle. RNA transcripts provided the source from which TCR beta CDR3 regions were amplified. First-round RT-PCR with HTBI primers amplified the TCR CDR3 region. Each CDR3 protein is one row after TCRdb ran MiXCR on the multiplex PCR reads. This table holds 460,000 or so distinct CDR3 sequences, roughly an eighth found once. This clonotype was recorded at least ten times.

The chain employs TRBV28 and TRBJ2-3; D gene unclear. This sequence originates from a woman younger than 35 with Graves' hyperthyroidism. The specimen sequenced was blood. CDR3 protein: CASQDAPTDTQYF. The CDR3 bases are TGTGCCAGCCAGGACGCTCCCACAGATACGCAGTATTTT.